This T cell receptor beta chain was captured in a study of shared clonotypes between healthy human individuals. V lost 4 bases, J lost 8 bases, and 24 bases lay in between. This CDR3 comprises 16 residues. CDR1 is SGHTS and CDR2 is YDEGEE in the germline V gene. Profiling relied on immunoSEQ multiplex PCR, and the TCRdb table lists in-frame clones only, not all of them. Here the sample spans over a million clones, about 96% being singletons. Sequenced input: naive CD4+ T cells sorted from blood. Subset denoted: CD45RA+ positively selected. This receptor was obtained from a man in his thirties or forties in good health. The chain couples TRBV5-8 to TRBJ1-2; possibly TRBD1 for D (6 bases). CDR3 protein: CASSPFAGHGLSGYTF. DNA for the CDR3: TGTGCCAGCAGCCCCTTTGCGGGACACGGATTGTCAGGCTACACCTTC.